Presented here are 14 T cell receptor beta chains from one specimen sequenced in a study of shared clonotypes between healthy human individuals. Data came from immunoSEQ multiplex PCR; TCRdb stores just in-frame clones and leaves some out. The repertoire consists of some 2.3 million clones, with approximately 95% occurring once and the leading ten covering about 0.39%. The sequencing input was naive CD4+ T cells from PBMCs. The subset is: CD45RA+ positively selected. These TCRs come from a man in his late teens or twenties in good health. Some clones in this sample may be carry-over from other donors' samples.

This rearrangement joins TRBV28 to TRBJ1-5, with D unclear. Germline V CDR1 and CDR2: MDHEN, SYDVKM. The CDR3 is 16 amino acids. Trimming took off 4 bases at V and 3 bases at J, with 16 bases between the two ends. CDR3 residues: CASSSGSPSLNQPQHF. CDR3 DNA sequence: TGTGCCAGCAGTTCGGGCAGCCCCTCACTCAATCAGCCCCAGCATTTT.

In nucleotides, the CDR3 is TGTGCCAGCTCACCACAGGGTCCCTACGAGCAGTACTTC. This encodes CASSPQGPYEQYF. The V gene is TRBV18, the J gene TRBJ2-7; D gene ambiguous. Germline lookup yields CDR1 KGHSH and CDR2 LQKENI. Trimming stripped 1 base from V and 2 bases from J, with 6 bases between. The CDR3 is 13 residues long. Using reference TRBV18 and TRBJ2-7 for the parts outside the CDR3, the full variable domain is NAGVMQNPRHLVRRRGQEARLRCSPMKGHSHVYWYRQLPEEGLKFMVYLQKENIIDESGMPKERFSAEFPKEGPSILRIQQVVRGDSAAYFCASSPQGPYEQYFGPGTRLTVT.

V and J are TRBV5-8 and TRBJ2-7; weak D call: TRBD2 (7 bases). The length of the CDR3 is 15 residues. V shed 7 bases and J shed 3 bases, with 20 bases lying between them. CDR1 SGHTS and CDR2 YDEGEE come from the germline V gene. This CDR3 is CASCRLSGTNYEQYF. The CDR3, as DNA: TGTGCCAGCTGCCGTCTGAGCGGGACAAACTACGAGCAGTACTTC.

The CDR3 DNA sequence: TGTGCCAGCAGCTTAGCGGTTTCTCGCGACGAGCAGTACTTC. This encodes CASSLAVSRDEQYF. The chain is built from TRBV7-9 and TRBJ2-7; no reliable D call. The V end lost 0 bases, the J end lost 5 bases, and 11 bases lay between the germline ends. CDR1 and CDR2 (germline): SEHNR, FQNEAQ (reference sequence). There are 14 residues in the CDR3.

The chain's CDR3 is CASSDTGTVSGNTIYF. The DNA for the CDR3 is TGTGCCAGCAGTGACACCGGGACGGTCTCTGGAAACACCATATATTTT. This chain connects TRBV6-1 to TRBJ1-3, with TRBD1 as a possible D gene (5 bases). The germline gives CDR1 MNHNS, CDR2 SASEGT. The CDR3 totals 16 residues. The germline V and J ends were trimmed by 3 bases and 0 bases, with 12 bases remaining between them.

CDR3 protein: CASNIRGGDLAAPEAFF. DNA for the CDR3: TGTGCCAGTAATATCAGGGGAGGGGACCTAGCCGCCCCTGAAGCTTTCTTT. The rearrangement uses TRBV19 and TRBJ1-1, with a weak D call TRBD1 (6 bases). The germline V and J ends were trimmed by 7 bases and 6 bases, with 27 bases remaining between them. This CDR3 contains 17 residues. Germline V CDR1 and CDR2: LNHDA, SQIVND (reference sequence).

V usage is TRBV9 and J usage is TRBJ2-1; 7 bases agree with TRBD1. The germline gives CDR1 SGDLS, CDR2 YYNGEE. J lost 9 bases, V lost 3 bases, and 12 bases had no gene match. The CDR3 spans 15 residues. CDR3 loop: CASSGGTASSSEQFF. DNA for the CDR3: TGTGCCAGCAGCGGAGGGACAGCCTCCTCCAGTGAGCAGTTCTTC.

The V and J genes are TRBV6-5 and TRBJ2-5; D uncertain. This CDR3 is 14 amino acids long. The V gene lost 6 bases and the J gene lost 4 bases, with 15 bases spanning the gap. Germline CDR1 MNHEY, CDR2 SVGAGI. The CDR3 bases are TGTGCCAGCAGACCTTCTCCGGCCCGAGAGACCCAGTACTTC. Protein product: CASRPSPARETQYF.

This chain connects TRBV4-1 to TRBJ2-7; D is unresolved. This CDR3 comprises 16 residues. The V end lost 0 bases, the J end lost 3 bases, and 15 bases lay between the germline ends. Looked up from germline, CDR1 is MGHRA and CDR2 is YSYEKL. The CDR3 nucleotides read TGCGCCAGCAGCCAAGAATTCGGTCCCCTTTACTACGAGCAGTACTTC. As protein: CASSQEFGPLYYEQYF.

The chain couples TRBV5-4 to TRBJ1-5; 8 bases line up with TRBD1. V lost 4 bases, J lost 6 bases, and 9 bases stayed unmatched. Germline V CDR1 and CDR2: SGHNT, YYREEE (reference sequence). This CDR3 is 15 amino acids long. Here the CDR3 reads CASSPDREESQPQHF. In DNA form, the CDR3 reads TGTGCCAGCAGCCCGGACAGGGAGGAATCTCAGCCCCAGCATTTT.

This chain links TRBV29-1 with TRBJ2-1; TRBD2 aligns across 10 bases. Per germline, CDR1 SQVTM and CDR2 ANQGSEA. CDR3 length equals 15 residues. With V trimmed by 4 bases and J by 5 bases, 8 bases remained unmatched. CDR3 loop: CSVVGYSGRHNEQFF. CDR3 DNA: TGCAGCGTTGTAGGTTATAGCGGGAGGCACAATGAGCAGTTCTTC.

V and J are TRBV4-2 and TRBJ1-2; TRBD1 agrees at 8 bases. V lost 4 bases to trimming and J lost 5 bases; unmatched junction nucleotides: 12. CDR1 and CDR2 (germline): LGHNA, YNFKEQ. The CDR3 spans 16 residues. In DNA, the CDR3 is TGTGCCAGCAGCCCGGGGACAGGATTTAATGCGTATGGCTACACCTTC. It is translated as CASSPGTGFNAYGYTF.

This chain uses TRBV4-1 with TRBJ2-7; 11 nucleotides match TRBD1. With 4 bases clipped from V and 1 base from J, the junction kept 18 bases outside the gene matches. Germline values: CDR1 MGHRA, CDR2 YSYEKL. The CDR3 runs 20 residues. DNA of the CDR3: TGCGCCAGCAGCCGGCCCCCCGGACAGGGGGCCGGGTTAAGGTCCTACGAGCAGTACTTC. Translated: CASSRPPGQGAGLRSYEQYF.

This chain connects TRBV10-2 to TRBJ2-1; 8 positions match TRBD2. The CDR3 runs 14 residues. V shed 6 bases, J shed 5 bases, and the junction held 6 bases outside the gene matches. Germline CDR1 WSHSY, CDR2 SAAADI. The CDR3 here is CASSGSGRNNEQFF. In DNA, the CDR3 is TGCGCCAGCAGCGGCAGCGGGAGAAACAATGAGCAGTTCTTC.